A selection of T cell receptor delta chains follows, all from one sample in a study of gamma-delta T cells after stem cell transplantation. TCRdb processed the RT-PCR reads again with the CATT caller. The table for this sample gives about ten delta-chain clones. The sequenced sample was gamma-delta T cells. The source of these receptors is a human donor. It is not recorded whose cells these are; they may come from a transplant donor. The CDR3 runs from the conserved cysteine through the conserved F or W. The D gene is left open where the match is weak. Clone size is not always given. Where it is, it says once, few, many or a class for expanded clones.

few	TRDV2	TRDJ1	TRDD3	TGTGCCTGTCTTCGTACTGGGGGATACCCTATGGACACCGATAAACTCATCTTT	CACLRTGGYPMDTDKLIF
NA	TRDV2	TRDJ1	NA	TGTGCCTGTGACACCGTGGGGATTCCCCGGATGAACACCGATAAACTCATCTTT	CACDTVGIPRMNTDKLIF
NA	TRDV2	TRDJ1	NA	TGTGCCTGTGACCCCCTTCCTGCGGTACTGGGTAAGGAGTCACAGCCCACCGATAAACTCATCTTT	CACDPLPAVLGKESQPTDKLIF
NA	TRAV23/DV6	TRDJ1	NA	TGTGCAGCTACCGATAAACTCATCTTT	CAATDKLIF